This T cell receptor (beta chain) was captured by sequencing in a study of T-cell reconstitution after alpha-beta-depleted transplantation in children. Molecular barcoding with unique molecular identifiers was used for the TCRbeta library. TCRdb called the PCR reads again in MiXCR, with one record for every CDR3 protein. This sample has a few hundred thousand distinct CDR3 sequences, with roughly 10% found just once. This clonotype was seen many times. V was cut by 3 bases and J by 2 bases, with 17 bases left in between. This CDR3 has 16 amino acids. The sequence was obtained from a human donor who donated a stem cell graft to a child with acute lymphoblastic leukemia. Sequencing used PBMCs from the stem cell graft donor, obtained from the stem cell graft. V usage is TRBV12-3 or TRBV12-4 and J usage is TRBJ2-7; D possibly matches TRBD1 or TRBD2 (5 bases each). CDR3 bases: TGTGCCAGCAGTTTTCCGGGGCAGGGAGTACCCTACGAGCAGTACTTC. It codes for CASSFPGQGVPYEQYF.